The 15 T cell receptor beta chains given below trace back to one sample, sequenced in a study of blood T cell repertoires in COVID-19. The repertoire was sequenced with immunoSEQ multiplex PCR; TCRdb's copy has only in-frame clones and lacks some. This repertoire shows about 62,000 clones, 75% to 90% found once; its top ten account for about 1.5%. Material: peripheral blood. Receptor source: a woman of 80 years or more with acute or convalescent COVID-19.

DNA of the CDR3: TGTGCCAGCAGCTTAGTTAGCGGGGGCCTCGAGCAGTACTTC. Amino acids: CASSLVSGGLEQYF. This chain links TRBV7-2 with TRBJ2-7, with 9 positions matching TRBD2. Trimming took 1 base from V and 6 from J; bases not matched to a gene: 4. This CDR3 comprises 14 residues. Per the germline V gene, CDR1 is SGHTA and CDR2 is FQGNSA.

The chain couples TRBV7-3 to TRBJ1-6; TRBD1 is a possible D gene (6 bases). Trimming pared 2 bases from V and 5 bases from J, leaving 13 bases between. This CDR3 comprises 16 residues. Per the germline V gene, CDR1 is SGHTA and CDR2 is FQGTGA. The CDR3 bases are TGTGCCAGCAGCTTACAAGGGGGTAGCCATAATTCACCCCTCCACTTT. It is translated as CASSLQGGSHNSPLHF.

The chain uses TRBV7-2 and TRBJ2-4, with D possibly being TRBD1 (5 bases). This CDR3 is built from 12 residues. Germline lookup yields CDR1 SGHTA and CDR2 FQGNSA. Trimming stripped 5 bases from V and 7 bases from J, with 9 bases between. DNA of the CDR3: TGTGCCAGCAGCGGGGCTGGGAACATTCAGTACTTC. Translation gives CASSGAGNIQYF.

V and J are TRBV2 and TRBJ2-3; 13 bases map to TRBD2. J was trimmed by 6 bases and V by 5 bases; bases with no gene match: 5. This CDR3 has 15 residues. Per the germline V gene, CDR1 is SNHLY and CDR2 is FYNNEI. The CDR3 here is CASSWTSGRGDTQYF. CDR3 coding DNA: TGTGCCAGCAGTTGGACTAGCGGGAGAGGGGATACGCAGTATTTT.

The V gene is TRBV4-2, the J gene TRBJ1-4, with D maybe TRBD1 (5 bases). CDR3 length equals 14 residues. CDR1 and CDR2 (germline): LGHNA, YNFKEQ. V lost 1 base to trimming and J lost 2 bases, with 5 bases between them. CDR3 in DNA: TGTGCCAGCAGCCAAGGGGGCACTAATGAAAAACTGTTTTTT. This translates into CASSQGGTNEKLFF.

In this sample, this clone turned up a few times. In nucleotides, the CDR3 is TGCGCCAGCAGCCCGGATGGGGGGAGTCAAGAGACCCAGTACTTC. The encoded protein is CASSPDGGSQETQYF. This rearrangement joins TRBV5-1 to TRBJ2-5, with D tentatively TRBD2 (6 bases). V lost 4 bases, J lost 2 bases, and 15 bases lay in between. This CDR3 region has 15 residues. Germline assignment: CDR1 SGHRS and CDR2 YFSETQ.

The chain is built from TRBV28 and TRBJ2-7; 8 bases map to TRBD1. This CDR3 contains 15 residues. Per germline, CDR1 MDHEN and CDR2 SYDVKM. The V and J ends lost 5 bases and 0 bases, in that order; junction bases with no gene match: 6. The CDR3 DNA sequence: TGTGCCAGCAGTCCCCTCACAGGGGGCTCCTACGAGCAGTACTTC. It specifies CASSPLTGGSYEQYF.

The sample holds a few counts of this clone. The V gene is TRBV9, the J gene TRBJ1-2; D unclear. CDR1 is SGDLS and CDR2 is YYNGEE in the germline V gene. This CDR3 region has 14 residues. V lost 0 bases to trimming and J lost 8 bases, with 14 bases between them. The CDR3 loop is CASSVGAVSLGYTF. In nucleotides, the CDR3 is TGTGCCAGCAGCGTAGGGGCAGTCTCATTGGGCTACACCTTC.

The CDR3 nucleotides read TGTGCCATCAGTGAGAGCCGACAGGGGATCACCATATATTTT. It yields the protein CAISESRQGITIYF. The rearrangement links TRBV10-3 to TRBJ1-3; 8 nucleotides agree with TRBD1. The V segment lost 2 bases and the J segment 9 bases; nucleotides outside the gene matches: 6. The germline V gene encodes CDR1 ENHRY and CDR2 SYGVKD. The CDR3 extends over 14 amino acids.

The rearrangement links TRBV4-3 to TRBJ1-5; D perhaps matches TRBD1 (6 bases). The CDR3 is made up of 16 amino acids. The V end was cut by 6 bases, the J end by 4 bases, with 19 bases between. Germline CDR1 LGHNA, CDR2 YSLEER. The CDR3 nucleotides are TGCGCCAGCAGTGAGGGACATGGTTTTGGGAATCAGCCCCAGCATTTT. It yields the protein CASSEGHGFGNQPQHF.

The rearrangement joins TRBV10-3 to TRBJ2-3; D unclear. Germline values: CDR1 ENHRY, CDR2 SYGVKD. The V end lost 4 bases, the J end lost 2 bases, and 7 bases lay between the germline ends. CDR3 length: 13 residues. The CDR3: CAISGADTDTQYF. The CDR3 DNA reads TGTGCCATCAGTGGGGCTGACACAGATACGCAGTATTTT.

In this sample, this clone turned up once. The chain joins TRBV12-5 to TRBJ2-2; D is perhaps TRBD1 (6 bases). The CDR3 contains 16 residues. V shed 2 bases and J shed 5 bases, with 15 bases lying between them. CDR1 and CDR2 from the germline V gene are LGHNT and FRNRAP. CDR3 loop: CASGLTTGMWTGELFF. The CDR3, as DNA: TGTGCTAGTGGTTTGACAACAGGGATGTGGACCGGGGAGCTGTTTTTT.

This clone is a singleton in its sample. The chain recombines TRBV11-1 with TRBJ1-2, with D maybe TRBD1 (6 bases). V was trimmed by 5 bases and J by 4 bases, leaving 11 bases between them. The germline V gene encodes CDR1 SGHAT and CDR2 FQDESV (reference sequence). The CDR3 runs to 13 residues. This CDR3 is CASSLQGTYGYTF. The CDR3 DNA sequence: TGTGCCAGCAGCCTTCAGGGGACCTATGGCTACACCTTC.

The chain combines TRBV12-3 or TRBV12-4 with TRBJ1-4; D possibly corresponds to TRBD1 (5 bases). The CDR3 spans 13 residues. V was clipped by 4 bases and J by 8 bases, with 11 bases between them. CDR3 nucleotide sequence: TGTGCCAGCAGTTCTCAGCAGGGAGAAAAACTGTTTTTT. Protein: CASSSQQGEKLFF.

The rearrangement links TRBV12-3 or TRBV12-4 to TRBJ2-7; perhaps TRBD1 as D (6 bases). Trimming took 5 bases from V and 3 from J, leaving 11 bases between them. The CDR3 contains 13 residues. CDR3 sequence reads: CASSDGQLYEQYF. The CDR3 DNA reads TGTGCCAGCAGTGACGGACAGCTCTACGAGCAGTACTTC.